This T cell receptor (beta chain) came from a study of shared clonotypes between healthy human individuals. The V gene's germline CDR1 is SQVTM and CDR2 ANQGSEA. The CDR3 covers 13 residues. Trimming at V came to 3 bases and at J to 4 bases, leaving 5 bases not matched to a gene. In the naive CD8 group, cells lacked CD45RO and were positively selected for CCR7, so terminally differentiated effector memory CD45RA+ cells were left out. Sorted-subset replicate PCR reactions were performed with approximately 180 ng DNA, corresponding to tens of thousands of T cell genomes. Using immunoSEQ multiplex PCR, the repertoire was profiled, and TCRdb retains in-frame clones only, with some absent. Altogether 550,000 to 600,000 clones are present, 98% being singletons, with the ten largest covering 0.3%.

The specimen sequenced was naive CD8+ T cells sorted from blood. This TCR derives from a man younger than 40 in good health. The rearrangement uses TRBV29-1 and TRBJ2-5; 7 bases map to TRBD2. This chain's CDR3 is CSVDAGVRETQYF. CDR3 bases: TGCAGCGTTGATGCGGGAGTTCGAGAGACCCAGTACTTC.